This T cell receptor beta chain is drawn from a study of neurological immune-mediated disorders. Study observations and caveats: HTLV-1-associated myelopathy had the most TCR clonal expansion, whereas multiple sclerosis had the least (lower than in healthy controls).

Germline assignment: CDR1 MNHEY and CDR2 SMNVEV (reference sequence). Trimming removed 5 bases from V and 6 bases from J, with 21 bases in between. The length of the CDR3 is 16 residues. TCRdb re-called the 5' RACE reads with MiXCR, one entry per CDR3 protein. The data hold approximately 65,000 distinct CDR3 sequences, with more than 3.5% observed a single time. At least ten counts were recorded for this clonotype. The antigen is not known. The clonotype originates from a middle-aged man with multiple sclerosis. Specimen: PBMCs. This sequence joins TRBV27 and TRBJ2-3, with D perhaps given as TRBD1 or TRBD2 (5 bases each). CDR3 sequence reads: CASSTWGTPGEDTQYF. CDR3 nucleotide sequence: TGTGCCAGCAGTACCTGGGGGACCCCCGGTGAGGATACGCAGTATTTT.